This T cell receptor (beta chain) was captured by sequencing in a study of human T cells and chemical hapten exposure. For the study at large: For the roughly 24-week duration of the study, patients were given weekly doses of diphenylcyclopropenone on the scalp. The study, taken as a whole, reports: Because they had alopecia, donors may respond immunologically unlike healthy people.

Unique molecular identifiers were affixed to discrete cDNA molecules within the library. TCRdb passed the RACE reads through MiXCR, listing each CDR3 protein once. The table shows about 92,000 distinct CDR3 sequences, with approximately 9.9% occurring only once. This clonotype showed up many times. Its target is unknown. Documented time point: pre-sensitization, week 0. The treatment was: therapeutic diphenylcyclopropenone sensitization with weekly scalp DPC. Sample donors consisted of patients with alopecia, aged 18 to 70 years, who were suitable for DPC. Germline V gene lookup returns CDR1 SGHRS and CDR2 YFSETQ. This CDR3 has 14 amino acids. J gave up 5 bases and V 4 bases, and 7 bases lay outside the gene matches.

V and J are TRBV5-1 and TRBJ1-1; 8 bases fit TRBD1. The sample in question was whole blood, obtained in connection with sensitization to the hapten diphenylcyclopropenone (DPC). This clonotype was sampled from a woman aged 40 to 50 with alopecia areata. Some clones in this sample may be carry-over from other donors' samples. The CDR3 DNA follows: TGCGCCAGCAGCCCGGCCACAGGGGGGACTGAAGCTTTCTTT. It is translated as CASSPATGGTEAFF.